This TCR beta chain was observed in a study of blood T cell repertoires in COVID-19. CDR1 and CDR2 from the germline V gene are SGHDT and YYEEEE. The CDR3 contains 15 residues. The V gene end was trimmed by 1 base and the J gene end by 5 bases; junction bases not matched to a gene: 9. Sequencing used immunoSEQ multiplex PCR; TCRdb keeps in-frame clones, though not all of them. The table includes around 300,000 clones, about 87% detected once. Participants came from 24 US areas, aged roughly 18 to 89 years. Symptom resolution, clearance, or two negative PCRs marked donors in Cohort 3 as recovered. Sequenced sample: PBMCs or T cells enriched from blood (not recorded which). The clonotype comes from a woman in her 50s who had recovered from COVID-19. The chain recombines TRBV5-6 with TRBJ2-7, with 7 bases fitting TRBD1. The CDR3 protein is CASSLWFDRAHEQYF. The CDR3 DNA sequence: TGTGCCAGCAGCTTGTGGTTTGACAGGGCCCACGAGCAGTACTTC.